The 21 T cell receptor beta chains listed next were all sequenced from one sample in a study of blood T cell repertoires in COVID-19. TCRdb's copy holds only in-frame clones and misses some; the assay was immunoSEQ multiplex PCR. In the table there are 150,000 to 200,000 clones, over 75% of which are singletons. Specimen: peripheral blood. These receptor sequences come from a man aged 35-49 years with active or convalescent COVID-19.

The V and J genes are TRBV15 and TRBJ1-1; D is undetermined. This CDR3 comprises 13 residues. Trimming left V 1 base short and J 5 bases short, with 8 bases between. Per germline, CDR1 LNHNV and CDR2 YYDKDF (reference sequence). The CDR3 DNA reads TGTGCCACCAGCAGAGTAACATCTACTGAAGCTTTCTTT. It yields the protein CATSRVTSTEAFF.

The CDR3 protein is CASSFLERIYGYTF. CDR3 bases: TGTGCCAGCAGTTTCCTAGAACGGATCTATGGCTACACCTTC. The chain uses TRBV28 and TRBJ1-2; D gene unclear. The germline CDR1 and CDR2 sequences are MDHEN and SYDVKM. The CDR3 is 14 residues long. Trimming left V 3 bases short and J 4 bases short, with 12 bases between.

The genes are TRBV28 and TRBJ1-2, with 12 bases matching TRBD1. Germline-derived CDR1 and CDR2 are MDHEN and SYDVKM. This CDR3 contains 18 residues. The junction had 15 bases not matched to a gene; V was cut back by 7 bases and J by 3 bases. The CDR3 loop reads CASIIRDRGPMNHYGYTF. CDR3 bases: TGTGCCAGCATTATCCGGGACAGGGGGCCCATGAACCACTATGGCTACACCTTC.

The chain employs TRBV7-2 and TRBJ2-7; 8 nucleotides line up with TRBD1. Germline trimming cut 6 bases from V and 2 bases from J; bases unmatched to any gene: 6. Germline lookup yields CDR1 SGHTA and CDR2 FQGNSA. This CDR3 has 14 residues. CDR3 nucleotide sequence: TGTGCCAGCAGTTCAACAGGGGGTCCCTACGAGCAGTACTTC. Protein: CASSSTGGPYEQYF.

This clone was observed once. The rearrangement joins TRBV28 to TRBJ1-1, with 7 bases fitting TRBD1. Germline trimming cut 7 bases from V and 4 bases from J; bases unmatched to any gene: 12. The CDR3 spans 15 residues. Germline lookup yields CDR1 MDHEN and CDR2 SYDVKM. The DNA for the CDR3 is TGTGCCAGCACCCTCCTAGACAGGGTGGGCACTGAAGCTTTCTTT. Residues: CASTLLDRVGTEAFF.

DNA for the CDR3: TGTGCCAGCAGTAACAGATATGGCTACACCTTC. As protein: CASSNRYGYTF. The chain employs TRBV3-1 (or the pseudogene TRBV3-2) and TRBJ1-2; no firm D call. The CDR3 consists of 11 residues. The germline CDR1 and CDR2 sequences are LGHDT and YNNKEL (reference sequence). Trimming pared 6 bases from V and 5 bases from J, leaving 7 bases between.

The V call is TRBV9, the J call TRBJ1-6; D unclear. This CDR3 spans 14 amino acids. V was shortened by 3 bases and J by 8 bases, with 12 bases between the two germline ends. CDR1 and CDR2 from the germline V gene are SGDLS and YYNGEE. The CDR3, as DNA: TGTGCCAGCAGCGACGGAGTGTGGGATTCACCCCTCCACTTT. This encodes CASSDGVWDSPLHF.

This chain links TRBV15 with TRBJ2-1; D possibly corresponds to TRBD2 (5 bases). The germline V gene has CDR1 LNHNV and CDR2 YYDKDF (reference sequence). This CDR3 region has 15 residues. V was clipped by 0 bases and J by 8 bases, with 14 bases between them. CDR3 in amino acids: CATSRDPRTGDEQFF. In nucleotides, the CDR3 is TGTGCCACCAGCAGAGATCCAAGGACCGGGGATGAGCAGTTCTTC.

V and J are TRBV27 and TRBJ2-2; TRBD2 aligns across 9 bases. With 3 bases clipped from V and 4 bases from J, the junction kept 0 bases outside the gene matches. Germline values: CDR1 MNHEY, CDR2 SMNVEV (reference sequence). The CDR3 runs 14 residues. The CDR3 DNA reads TGTGCCAGCAGTTTGGGACTAGCCACCGGGGAGCTGTTTTTT. As protein: CASSLGLATGELFF.

The CDR3 bases are TGTGCCAGCAGCCCAAGCGGGGGGAAGCGATCAGATACGCAGTATTTT. Translating gives CASSPSGGKRSDTQYF. The chain couples TRBV5-4 to TRBJ2-3, with 9 positions matching TRBD2. The CDR3 is made up of 16 amino acids. CDR1 is SGHNT, CDR2 YYREEE, per germline (reference sequence). Trimming cost V 4 bases and J 4 bases; bases outside gene matches: 10. Full variable domain (remainder filled in from reference TRBV5-4 and TRBJ2-3): ETGVTQSPTHLIKTRGQQVTLRCSSQSGHNTVSWYQQALGQGPQFIFQYYREEENGRGNFPPRFSGLQFPNYSSELNVNALELDDSALYLCASSPSGGKRSDTQYFGPGTRLTVL.

J is TRBJ2-5 and V is TRBV5-1; weak D call: TRBD2 (6 bases). This CDR3 is built from 13 residues. V lost 2 bases, J lost 3 bases, and 8 bases lay in between. Germline CDR1 SGHRS, CDR2 YFSETQ. The CDR3 loop is CASSLGGEETQYF. The DNA for the CDR3 is TGCGCCAGCAGCTTAGGCGGGGAAGAGACCCAGTACTTC.

The table lists this clone with a count of one. The chain employs TRBV5-4 and TRBJ1-2; 10 positions match TRBD1. Per germline, CDR1 SGHNT and CDR2 YYREEE (reference sequence). This CDR3 is 14 amino acids long. V gave up 4 bases and J gave up 10 bases; unmatched junction bases: 10. DNA of the CDR3: TGTGCCAGCAGCCCGGGACAGGGGATTTGGGACTACACCTTC. As protein: CASSPGQGIWDYTF.

The chain links TRBV5-4 to TRBJ2-5; 10 bases fit TRBD2. Per the germline V gene, CDR1 is SGHNT and CDR2 is YYREEE (reference sequence). V was clipped by 5 bases and J by 1 base; unmatched bases: 5. The CDR3 consists of 15 residues. The chain's CDR3 is CASSEERGGQETQYF. In nucleotides, the CDR3 is TGTGCCAGCAGTGAGGAGCGGGGGGGCCAAGAGACCCAGTACTTC.

This chain joins TRBV27 and TRBJ2-1; no firm D call. V was shortened by 5 bases and J by 0 bases, with 14 bases between the two germline ends. Germline values: CDR1 MNHEY, CDR2 SMNVEV (reference sequence). This CDR3 is 16 amino acids long. The CDR3 sequence is CASSRITRSSYNEQFF. CDR3 in DNA: TGTGCCAGCAGTAGGATTACTCGGAGCTCCTACAATGAGCAGTTCTTC.

The chain carries TRBV4-2 and TRBJ2-1; possible D gene TRBD1, 6 bases. The germline gives CDR1 LGHNA, CDR2 YNFKEQ. This CDR3 region has 13 residues. Between the trimmed V and J ends, which lost 2 bases and 4 bases, there was a span of 6 bases. The CDR3 here is CASSQRGYNEQFF. The CDR3 nucleotides read TGTGCCAGCAGCCAAAGGGGGTACAATGAGCAGTTCTTC.

This clone showed up just a few times. The CDR3 DNA reads TGTGCCAGCAAAGCAGCGGGGGGGCGTAATGAGCAGTTCTTC. Its protein product is CASKAAGGRNEQFF. The chain links TRBV28 to TRBJ2-1, with 10 bases aligning to TRBD2. Trimming cost V 7 bases and J 7 bases; bases outside gene matches: 7. The germline gives CDR1 MDHEN, CDR2 SYDVKM. The CDR3 is made up of 14 amino acids.

The gene calls are TRBV19 and TRBJ2-7; D perhaps matches TRBD2 (6 bases). The CDR3 covers 16 residues. Trimming left V 1 base short and J 0 bases short, with 13 bases between. The germline CDR1 and CDR2 sequences are LNHDA and SQIVND (reference sequence). This chain's CDR3 is CASSIGGGTSSYEQYF. In DNA, the CDR3 is TGTGCCAGTAGTATAGGGGGAGGAACAAGCTCCTACGAGCAGTACTTC. Full variable domain (remainder filled in from reference TRBV19 and TRBJ2-7): DGGITQSPKYLFRKEGQNVTLSCEQNLNHDAMYWYRQDPGQGLRLIYYSQIVNDFQKGDIAEGYSVSREKKESFPLTVTSAQKNPTAFYLCASSIGGGTSSYEQYFGPGTRLTVT.

The chain employs TRBV5-1 and TRBJ2-7, with TRBD1 matching over 10 bases. V lost 4 bases and J lost 3; bases outside the gene matches: 7. Germline CDR1 is SGHRS and CDR2 is YFSETQ. The CDR3 is 15 residues long. The CDR3: CASSVRQGALYEQYF. The CDR3 DNA sequence: TGCGCCAGCAGCGTCAGACAGGGGGCCCTCTACGAGCAGTACTTC. The entire variable domain, with the rest obtained from reference TRBV5-1 and TRBJ2-7, is as follows: KAGVTQTPRYLIKTRGQQVTLSCSPISGHRSVSWYQQTPGQGLQFLFEYFSETQRNKGNFPGRFSGRQFSNSRSEMNVSTLELGDSALYLCASSVRQGALYEQYFGPGTRLTVT.

CDR3 coding DNA: TGTGCCAGCAGGCAACAGGGGGATGGAACTGAAGCTTTCTTT. Translating gives CASRQQGDGTEAFF. The chain uses TRBV7-9 and TRBJ1-1; 8 nucleotides match TRBD1. This CDR3 is built from 14 residues. After removal of 6 bases from V and 5 bases from J, the junction contained 8 bases not matched to a gene. Germline CDR1 reads SEHNR; CDR2 reads FQNEAQ (reference sequence).

The V call is TRBV6-5, the J call TRBJ2-1; tentatively, D is TRBD1 (7 bases). V was trimmed by 5 bases and J by 10 bases, leaving 15 bases between them. Germline values: CDR1 MNHEY, CDR2 SVGAGI. The CDR3 runs to 13 residues. CDR3: CASSRDSAGEQFF. CDR3 in DNA: TGTGCCAGCAGTCGGGACAGCGCGGGGGAGCAGTTCTTC.

This sequence joins TRBV3-1 (or the pseudogene TRBV3-2) and TRBJ1-3; 9 bases agree with TRBD1. Trimming cost V 1 base and J 3 bases; bases outside gene matches: 22. The CDR3 runs 22 residues. Germline values: CDR1 LGHDT, CDR2 YNNKEL (reference sequence). CDR3 residues: CASSQVLPPKIRQGVRGNTIYF. The CDR3 bases are TGTGCCAGCAGCCAAGTACTACCCCCGAAGATTAGACAGGGGGTGCGTGGAAACACCATATATTTT.